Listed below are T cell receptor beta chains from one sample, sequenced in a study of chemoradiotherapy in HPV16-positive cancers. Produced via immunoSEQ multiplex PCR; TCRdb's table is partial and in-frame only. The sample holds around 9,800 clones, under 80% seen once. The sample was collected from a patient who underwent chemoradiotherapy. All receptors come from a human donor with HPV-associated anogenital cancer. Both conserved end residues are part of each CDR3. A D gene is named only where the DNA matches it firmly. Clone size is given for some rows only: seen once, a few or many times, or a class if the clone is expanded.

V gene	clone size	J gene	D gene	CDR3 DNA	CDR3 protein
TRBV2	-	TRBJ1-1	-	TGTGCCAGCAGGTGGGGGGGCGGGAACACTGAAGCTTTCTTT	CASRWGGGNTEAFF
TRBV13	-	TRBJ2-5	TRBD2	TGTGCCAGTACCCCATTCCGGGGGGACGGGACCCAGTACTTC	CASTPFRGDGTQYF
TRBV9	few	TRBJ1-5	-	TGTGCCAGCAGCGTAACGGCCGATCAGCCCCAGCATTTT	CASSVTADQPQHF
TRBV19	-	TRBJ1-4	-	TGTGCCAGTACCAGGGACGTGCCAACTAATGAAAAACTGTTTTTT	CASTRDVPTNEKLFF
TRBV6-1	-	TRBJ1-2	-	TGTGCCAGCAGTGGGGTAGGACCGTATGGCTACACCTTC	CASSGVGPYGYTF
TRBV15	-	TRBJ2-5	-	TGTGCCACCAGCAGAGGGGCTCCACGAGAAGGGACCCAGTACTTC	CATSRGAPREGTQYF
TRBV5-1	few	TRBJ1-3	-	TGCGCCAGCAGCTTGGACGGTTCCAACACCATATATTTT	CASSLDGSNTIYF
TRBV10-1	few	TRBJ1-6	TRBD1	TGCGCCAGCAGTGAATACAGGGGGTCACCCCTCCACTTT	CASSEYRGSPLHF
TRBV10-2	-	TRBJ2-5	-	TGCGCCAGCAGTGGGGGGTCCCAAGCGTTGCCTAGACAAGAGACCCAGTACTTC	CASSGGSQALPRQETQYF
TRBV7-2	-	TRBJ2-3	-	TGTGCCAGAGAAGAGGGCACAGATACGCAGTATTTT	CAREEGTDTQYF
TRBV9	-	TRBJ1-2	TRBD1	TGTGCCAGCAGCCCAGAAGGGACAGTATGGTATGGCTACACCTTC	CASSPEGTVWYGYTF
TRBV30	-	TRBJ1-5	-	TGTGCCTGGAGTGGGGGGGGACTTCACCTCCGCAGCAATCAGCCCCAGCATTTT	CAWSGGGLHLRSNQPQHF
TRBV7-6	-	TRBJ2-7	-	TGTGCCAGCAGCTTCAATCCTTCCTACGAGCAGTACTTC	CASSFNPSYEQYF
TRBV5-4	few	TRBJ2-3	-	TGTGCCAGTTCCATGGTCACAGATACGCAGTATTTT	CASSMVTDTQYF
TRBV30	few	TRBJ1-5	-	TGTGCCTGGAGTCCCCCACCCGCGGGGGCGAAAGGGAGGGAGCCCCAGCATTTT	CAWSPPPAGAKGREPQHF
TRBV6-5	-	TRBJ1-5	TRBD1	TGTGCCAGCAGTCCGACAGGGAGGAATCAGCCCCAGCATTTT	CASSPTGRNQPQHF
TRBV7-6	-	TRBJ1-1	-	TGTGCCAGCAGCCTCGTAAGGGACACTGAAGCTTTCTTT	CASSLVRDTEAFF
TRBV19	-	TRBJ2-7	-	TGTGCCAGTAGTATAGTTTTGATTGGCGGGACGGAATCCTACGAGCAGTACTTC	CASSIVLIGGTESYEQYF
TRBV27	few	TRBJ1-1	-	TGTGCCAGCAGTCAACCCCCGGGAGGGGGGGACACTGAAGCTTTCTTT	CASSQPPGGGDTEAFF
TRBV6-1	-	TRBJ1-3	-	TGTGCCAGCTTACTTAGTTGGCCAAACACCATATATTTT	CASLLSWPNTIYF
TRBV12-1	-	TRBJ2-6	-	TGTGCCAGCAGCTCCTTACTCCGGGACAGTTATGGGGAACACTCTGGGGCCAACGTCCTGACTTTC	CASSSLLRDSYGEHSGANVLTF
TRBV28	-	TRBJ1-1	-	TGTGCCAGCAGTTCCCTCGGGTCCCGGGAAGCTTTCTTT	CASSSLGSREAFF
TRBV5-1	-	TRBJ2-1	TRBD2	TGCGCCAGCAGCTTGGGACTAGCGGGGGGAGTCGATGAGCAGTTCTTC	CASSLGLAGGVDEQFF
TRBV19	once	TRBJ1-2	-	TGTGCCAGTAGTATAGACAGGGGCAATGGCTACACCTTC	CASSIDRGNGYTF
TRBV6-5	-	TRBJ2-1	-	TGTGCCAGCAGTTACAACCACGGAAACAATGAGCAGTTCTTC	CASSYNHGNNEQFF
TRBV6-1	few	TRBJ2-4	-	TGTGCCAGCAGTAATCAGGGCAAAAACATTCAGTACTTC	CASSNQGKNIQYF
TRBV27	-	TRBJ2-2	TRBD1	TGTGCCAGCAGGACTACAGGGGGCGCGGGCACCGGGGAGCTGTTTTTT	CASRTTGGAGTGELFF
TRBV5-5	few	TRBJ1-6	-	TGTGCCAGCAGCCCCGGACGGGATAATTCACCCCTCCACTTT	CASSPGRDNSPLHF
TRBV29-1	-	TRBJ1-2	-	TGCAGCGTTACACAGGGTTATGGCAGCTATGGCTACACCTTC	CSVTQGYGSYGYTF
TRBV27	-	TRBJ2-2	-	TGTGCCAGCATTGGCGAGACCACCGGGGAGCTGTTTTTT	CASIGETTGELFF
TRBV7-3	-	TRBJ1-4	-	TGTGCCAGCAGCCCAAACCGGGGAGTAGGTGAAAAACTGTTTTTT	CASSPNRGVGEKLFF
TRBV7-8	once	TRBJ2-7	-	TGTGCCAGCAGCTTAAAAAGGATCGGGGCGGCAGGGTACGAGCAGTACTTC	CASSLKRIGAAGYEQYF
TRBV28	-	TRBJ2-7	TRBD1	TGTGCCAGCAGTTCTGGACAGGGGGCCCGGCAGTACTTC	CASSSGQGARQYF
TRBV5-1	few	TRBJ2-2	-	TGCGCCAGCAGCTTGCCCGGTCCCGGGGAGCTGTTTTTT	CASSLPGPGELFF
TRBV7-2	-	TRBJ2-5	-	TGTGCCAGCAGCTCCGGCGGGGCCCAGGAGACCCAGTACTTC	CASSSGGAQETQYF
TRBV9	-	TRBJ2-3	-	TGTGCCAGCAGCGAGGGGCCCCGACTCCGCACAGATACGCAGTATTTT	CASSEGPRLRTDTQYF
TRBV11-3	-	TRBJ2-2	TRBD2	TGTGCCAGCAGCCCCAGGCGAAGCGGGGCCGGGGAGCTGTTTTTT	CASSPRRSGAGELFF
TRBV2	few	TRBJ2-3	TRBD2	TGTGCCAGCAGCCGAGGACTAGCGGGGGTGACAGATACGCAGTATTTT	CASSRGLAGVTDTQYF